The T cell receptor beta chain described here comes from a study of human T cells and chemical hapten exposure. Overall study: The patient population, which was mostly female, had alopecia areata, totalis or universalis.

This clonotype has only a few counts. The antigen is not known. Germline V gives CDR1 SNHLY, CDR2 FYNNEI. The CDR3 sequence is 16 residues long. J was trimmed by 4 bases and V by 7 bases; bases with no gene match: 12. Via MiXCR, TCRdb re-called the RACE reads, giving one row per CDR3 protein. The sample consists of about 48,000 distinct CDR3 sequences, approximately 9.9% of them appearing once. Broader study findings: The donors suffered from alopecia, so their immune response may not match that of healthy people.

Time point of the sample: patch test 3, about 24 weeks after DPC sensitization. Treatment: therapeutic diphenylcyclopropenone sensitization with weekly scalp DPC. The chain carries TRBV2 and TRBJ2-5, with 10 bases identical to TRBD2. The receptor was isolated from a woman aged 40 to 50 with alopecia areata. Some clones in this sample may be carry-over from other donors' samples. Sequenced here: whole blood, sampled in connection with sensitization to the hapten diphenylcyclopropenone (DPC). The CDR3 bases are TGTGCCAGCACTACACCTAGCGGGGGCGGAGGAGAGACCCAGTACTTC. Translation gives CASTTPSGGGGETQYF. The full variable domain, rest sourced from reference TRBV2 and TRBJ2-5, is EPEVTQTPSHQVTQMGQEVILRCVPISNHLYFYWYRQILGQKVEFLVSFYNNEISEKSEIFDDQFSVERPDGSNFTLKIRSTKLEDSAMYFCASTTPSGGGGETQYFGPGTRLLVL.